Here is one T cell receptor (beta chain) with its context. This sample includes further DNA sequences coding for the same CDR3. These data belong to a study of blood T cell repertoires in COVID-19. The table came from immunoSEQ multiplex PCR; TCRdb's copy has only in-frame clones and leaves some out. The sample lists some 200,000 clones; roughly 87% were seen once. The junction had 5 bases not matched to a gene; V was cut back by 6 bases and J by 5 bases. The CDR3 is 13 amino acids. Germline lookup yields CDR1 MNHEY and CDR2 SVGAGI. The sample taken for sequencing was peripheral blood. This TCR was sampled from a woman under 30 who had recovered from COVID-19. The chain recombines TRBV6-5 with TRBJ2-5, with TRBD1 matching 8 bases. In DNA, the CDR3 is TGTGCCAGCAGCAGGGGGCCGCGGGAGACCCAGTACTTC. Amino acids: CASSRGPRETQYF.